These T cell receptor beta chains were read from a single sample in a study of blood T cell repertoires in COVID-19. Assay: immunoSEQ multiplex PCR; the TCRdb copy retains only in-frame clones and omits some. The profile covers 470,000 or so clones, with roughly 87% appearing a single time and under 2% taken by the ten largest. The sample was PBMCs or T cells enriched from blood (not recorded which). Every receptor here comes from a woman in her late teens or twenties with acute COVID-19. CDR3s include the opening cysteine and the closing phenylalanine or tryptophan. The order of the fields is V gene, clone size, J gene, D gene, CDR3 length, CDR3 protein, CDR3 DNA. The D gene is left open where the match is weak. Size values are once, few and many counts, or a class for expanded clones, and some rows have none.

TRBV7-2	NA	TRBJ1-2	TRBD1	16	CASSLGGGQGNYGYTF	TGTGCCAGCAGCTTGGGTGGGGGACAGGGGAACTATGGCTACACCTTC
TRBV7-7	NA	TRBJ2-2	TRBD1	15	CASSWGQGESGELFF	TGTGCTAGCAGCTGGGGACAGGGAGAGTCCGGGGAGCTGTTTTTT
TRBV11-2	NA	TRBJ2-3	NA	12	CASSERRDTQYF	TGTGCCAGCAGCGAACGGAGAGATACGCAGTATTTT
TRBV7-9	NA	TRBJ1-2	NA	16	CASSLAEKGGFIGYTF	TGTGCCAGCAGCTTAGCTGAGAAAGGGGGATTCATTGGCTACACCTTC
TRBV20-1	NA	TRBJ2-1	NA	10	CSAPLTGNIF	TGCAGTGCTCCACTGACGGGGAACATCTTC
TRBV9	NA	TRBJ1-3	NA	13	CASSVNSADTIYF	TGTGCCAGCAGCGTAAATTCGGCGGACACCATATATTTT
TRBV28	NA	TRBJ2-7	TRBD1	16	CASTPSGQGVTGEQYF	TGTGCCAGCACCCCATCCGGACAGGGCGTAACGGGGGAGCAGTACTTC
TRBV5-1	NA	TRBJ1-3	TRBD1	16	CASSLDGQGTGNTIYF	TGCGCCAGCAGCTTGGATGGACAGGGGACTGGAAACACCATATATTTT
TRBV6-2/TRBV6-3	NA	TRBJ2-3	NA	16	CASSYRGIPGTDTQYF	TGTGCCAGCAGTTACAGGGGTATTCCTGGTACAGATACGCAGTATTTT
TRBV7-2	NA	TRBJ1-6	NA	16	CASSLDSAGNNSPLHF	TGTGCCAGCAGCTTAGATTCTGCAGGGAACAATTCACCCCTCCACTTT
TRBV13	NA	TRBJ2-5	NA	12	CASSSDQETQYF	TGTGCCAGCAGCTCAGACCAAGAGACCCAGTACTTC
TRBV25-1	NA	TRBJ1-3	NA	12	CASTSSGNTIYF	TGTGCCAGCACATCCTCTGGAAACACCATATATTTT
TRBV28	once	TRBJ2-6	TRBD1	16	CASRTGGSPGANVLTF	TGTGCCAGCAGAACAGGGGGCTCCCCTGGGGCCAACGTCCTGACTTTC
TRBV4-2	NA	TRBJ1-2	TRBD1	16	CASSRDRGSSNYGYTF	TGTGCCAGCAGCCGGGACAGGGGGTCATCTAACTATGGCTACACCTTC
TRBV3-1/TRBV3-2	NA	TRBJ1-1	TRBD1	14	CASSQESVDRVAFF	TGTGCCAGCAGCCAAGAAAGTGTGGACAGGGTGGCTTTCTTT